This is a list of T cell receptor beta chains from one sample in a study of shared clonotypes between healthy human individuals. The data were produced by immunoSEQ multiplex PCR, yet TCRdb's version contains in-frame clones alone and is incomplete. The repertoire holds under 600,000 clones, with about 98% as singletons. Source material: naive CD8+ T cells sorted from blood. These receptors originate from a man aged 25-40 years in good health. CDR3s leave out the opening cysteine and the closing phenylalanine or tryptophan.

cdr3_length,v_call,j_call,cdr3_aa
13,TRBV27,TRBJ2-2,ASSFVGPNTGELF
11,TRBV25-1,TRBJ1-2,ASTLWGGDGYT
13,TRBV7-6,TRBJ2-7,ASSLATSGGYEQY
11,TRBV27,TRBJ2-2,ASKGQNTGELF
10,TRBV10-3,TRBJ2-1,AISKGGNEQF
13,TRBV7-9,TRBJ2-1,ASSSPTRNYNEQF
16,TRBV7-9,TRBJ1-2,ASSLGIGAGPQRDGYT
16,TRBV7-7,TRBJ2-2,ASSSELASGRDTGELF
13,TRBV7-2,TRBJ1-2,ASSLTRTERYGYT
11,TRBV7-9,TRBJ2-7,ASSRTSAHEQY
12,TRBV5-4,TRBJ2-5,ASFIWGDQETQY
12,TRBV27,TRBJ2-5,ASSFLGTQETQY
11,TRBV19,TRBJ2-7,ATSGSLLYEQY
17,TRBV11-3,TRBJ2-3,ASSREESGRAPGTDTQY
6,TRBV9,TRBJ2-7,ASSEQY
13,TRBV6-5,TRBJ1-4,ASSYSAGINEKLF
9,TRBV7-9,TRBJ2-3,ASSPRDTQY
13,TRBV5-5,TRBJ1-5,ASSLEPVSNQPQH
13,TRBV19,TRBJ2-7,ASSIALGVNYEQY
13,TRBV6-6,TRBJ2-7,ASSYPGQGNYEQY
13,TRBV7-9,TRBJ1-2,ASSLVGTRYYGYT
10,TRBV4-1,TRBJ2-7,ASSQTGLEQY
13,TRBV11-2,TRBJ2-7,ASSFFTGVPYEQY
10,TRBV7-9,TRBJ2-7,ASSLARQEQY
14,TRBV29-1,TRBJ2-1,SVEGLTSGSYNEQF
14,TRBV28,TRBJ2-2,ASSPMGGVAGGELF
9,TRBV10-3,TRBJ2-3,AISGGPTQY